The 15 T cell receptor beta chains below come from one sample, sequenced in a study of tumor-infiltrating lymphocytes in glioblastoma multiforme (TCRdb year 2017). Sequencer: Illumina HiSeq 2500. TCRB libraries were constructed from RNA through three rounds of nested multiplex PCR following a modified ARM-PCR protocol with multiple V-beta primers and a C-beta primer. TCRdb trimmed the raw reads at Q25, called clones with MiXCR and kept productive beta chains. Rows matching on CDR3 protein sequence are summarized as one entry with the most common DNA and genes. The sample table contains thousands of distinct CDR3 sequences; only one count was recorded for 74% of them. The top ten clonotypes cover about three quarters of the sample. The sample was brain tumor tissue. The receptors originated from a male donor with glioblastoma.

Notes on this clonotype: As the CDR3 is not closed by the conserved phenylalanine or tryptophan, this likely results from a read error. The DNA is left out, because the CDR3 cannot be placed on it with certainty; the CDR3 is given as TCRdb lists it. The V and J genes are TRBV11-1 and TRBJ1-2; TRBD1, as called in the table, went unchecked against the DNA. The length of the CDR3 is 16 amino acids, counting both ends. Germline lookup yields CDR1 SGHAT and CDR2 FQDESV (reference sequence). The CDR3 sequence is CASRDLRQANDYSHTI.

The chain employs TRBV5-1 and TRBJ1-2; D ambiguous. The CDR3 contains 14 residues. Looked up from germline, CDR1 is SGHRS and CDR2 is YFSETQ. Trimming cost V 4 bases and J 8 bases, with 18 bases left between them. The CDR3 here is CASSPGLPADGYTF. CDR3 DNA: TGCGCCAGCAGCCCAGGACTTCCGGCGGACGGCTACACCTTC.

This clonotype was detected once. J is TRBJ2-1 and V is TRBV11-2; weak D call: TRBD1 (5 bases). Germline loops: CDR1 SGHAT, CDR2 FQNNGV. V was shortened by 1 base and J by 3 bases, with 13 bases between the two germline ends. This CDR3 contains 16 residues. The CDR3 DNA is TGTGCCAGCAGCTTAGTTCCAGGGCAGGGCTACAATGAGCAGTTCTTC. Protein sequence: CASSLVPGQGYNEQFF.

Note on this clonotype: A read error is possible here, since a much larger clone lies one base away. The chain joins TRBV10-3 to TRBJ1-2; a possible D gene is TRBD1 (6 bases). The V end was cut by 3 bases, the J end by 3 bases, with 17 bases between. This CDR3 spans 16 amino acids. CDR1 ENHRY and CDR2 SYGVKD come from the germline V gene. CDR3 region: CAISDPARGDDYGYTF. In DNA form, the CDR3 reads TGTGCCATCAGTGATCCCGCCAGGGGAGATGACTATGGCTACACCTTC.

A remark on this clonotype: An end of the junction differs from the germline gene, which may be a read error. The chain has TRBV12-3 or TRBV12-4 and TRBJ2-3; D ambiguous. This CDR3 region has 12 residues. The CDR3 DNA is TGTGCCAGCAGTTTGGCCACAGATACGCGGTATTTT. It is translated as CASSLATDTRYF.

Of note for this clonotype: Sequence at one end of the junction differs from germline and may be a read error. This sequence joins TRBV20-1 and TRBJ1-5, with D possibly TRBD1 on 5 matching bases. The CDR3 consists of 16 residues. CDR1 DFQATT and CDR2 SNEGSKA come from the germline V gene (reference sequence). The CDR3: CSGRGWDSKSNQPQHF. DNA of the CDR3: TGCAGTGGTAGAGGTTGGGACTCCAAAAGCAATCAGCCCCAGCATTTT.

This chain uses TRBV11-2 with TRBJ2-1, with D perhaps TRBD1 (6 bases). The CDR3 has 13 residues. Germline CDR1 is SGHAT and CDR2 is FQNNGV. Trimming took 4 bases from V and 11 from J, leaving 15 bases between them. The CDR3, as DNA: TGTGCCAGCAGCTCAGGTAGGGGGAGTAAGCAGTTCTTC. Encoded protein: CASSSGRGSKQFF.

In this sample, this clonotype is large. The chain has TRBV6-1 and TRBJ2-7; D may match TRBD1 or TRBD2 (6 bases each). There are 15 residues in the CDR3. V was trimmed by 8 bases and J by 0 bases, leaving 17 bases between them. Germline V gene sequence: CDR1 MNHNS, CDR2 SASEGT. The CDR3 bases are TGTGCCAGCTTCCTAGATGGGGGGCACTCCTACGAGCAGTACTTC. This sequence encodes CASFLDGGHSYEQYF.

This chain joins TRBV11-3 and TRBJ2-5, with unresolved D. The CDR3 loop spans 13 amino acids. CDR1 SGHNT and CDR2 YENEEA come from the germline V gene. With 5 bases removed from V and 13 bases from J, the gap between germline ends came to 20 bases. DNA for the CDR3: TGTGCCAGCAGCCCAATCGGTGTCTCACCGGGGTACTTC. Protein: CASSPIGVSPGYF.

Note on this clonotype: At one of its ends the junction is not consistent with the germline gene, which may arise from a read error. J is TRBJ2-3 and V is TRBV20-1; 15 nucleotides align to TRBD2. CDR1 and CDR2 (germline): DFQATT, SNEGSKA (reference sequence). This CDR3 has 20 amino acids. CDR3 nucleotides: TGCAGTGCTAGTCGCCACGGACTAGCGGGAGGGCCTAGTAGCACAGATACGCAGTATTTC. Residues: CSASRHGLAGGPSSTDTQYF.

The J gene is TRBJ2-1, the V gene TRBV6-1, with 9 bases fitting TRBD1. With V trimmed by 6 bases and J by 7 bases, 7 bases remained unmatched. The V gene's germline CDR1 is MNHNS and CDR2 SASEGT. The CDR3 covers 14 residues. The CDR3 coding sequence is TGTGCCAGCAGACAGGGGGCTAGTGGGAATGAGCAGTTCTTC. This codes for CASRQGASGNEQFF.

The V and J genes are TRBV11-2 and TRBJ2-1, with D unclear. This CDR3 has 14 residues. From germline, CDR1 is SGHAT and CDR2 FQNNGV. Trimming took off 0 bases at V and 9 bases at J, with 12 bases between the two ends. CDR3 coding DNA: TGTGCCAGCAGCTTAGATCGACGGCGTGGTGAGCAGTTCTTC. This gives the protein CASSLDRRRGEQFF. The whole variable domain, remainder taken from reference TRBV11-2 and TRBJ2-1, is EAGVAQSPRYKIIEKRQSVAFWCNPISGHATLYWYQQILGQGPKLLIQFQNNGVVDDSQLPKDRFSAERLKGVDSTLKIQPAKLEDSAVYLCASSLDRRRGEQFFGPGTRLTVL.

The chain couples TRBV20-1 to TRBJ2-1; 7 positions match TRBD2. This CDR3 comprises 14 residues. With V trimmed by 2 bases and J by 6 bases, 7 bases remained unmatched. The germline V gene has CDR1 DFQATT and CDR2 SNEGSKA (reference sequence). CDR3 nucleotides: TGCAGTGCTAGAAAGGCGGGAGACGCCAATGAGCAGTTCTTC. It specifies CSARKAGDANEQFF.

This clonotype was observed a few times. Written as DNA, the CDR3 is TGTGCCAGCAGCCCTGGAGCCTACACCTACAATGAGCAGTTCTTC. It specifies CASSPGAYTYNEQFF. The chain joins TRBV11-2 to TRBJ2-1, with D hard to call. The CDR3 has 15 amino acids. V lost 5 bases and J 2 bases, leaving 13 bases between the germline ends. Germline CDR1 and CDR2: SGHAT and FQNNGV.

Notes on this clonotype: A junction boundary mismatches the germline segment, possibly from a read error. This chain connects TRBV29-1 to TRBJ2-1; D may correspond to TRBD1 or TRBD2 (6 bases each). CDR3 size: 14 residues. The germline V gene encodes CDR1 SQVTM and CDR2 ANQGSEA. This chain's CDR3 is CSLGGRQGDNEQFF. CDR3 bases: TGCAGCCTTGGGGGGCGGCAAGGGGACAATGAGCAATTCTTC.